In its sample, the clone carrying this T cell receptor (beta chain) was seen a few times. Its target is not known. The sample belongs to a study of identical twins. From the 5' RACE reads, TCRdb called clonotypes with MiXCR, one entry per CDR3 protein. The table has 200,000 to 300,000 distinct CDR3 sequences, roughly a tenth seen once; the top ten hold 10%. General study points: An excess of low generation probability was shown by twin-shared out-of-frame alpha sequences. Model-predicted out-of-frame TCR alpha sharing fell below observed values in monozygotic twins.

The germline CDR1 and CDR2 sequences are SNHLY and FYNNEI. This CDR3 has 15 residues. The junction had 14 bases not matched to a gene; V was cut back by 4 bases and J by 9 bases. V gene TRBV2 combines with J gene TRBJ1-2; TRBD1 agrees at 7 bases. Sequencing was performed on memory T cells sorted from blood. This clonotype was obtained from a man over 45 in good health. The CDR3: CASSASRQGGGSYTF. The CDR3 DNA reads as TGTGCCAGCAGTGCCTCAAGACAGGGCGGTGGTAGCTACACCTTC.